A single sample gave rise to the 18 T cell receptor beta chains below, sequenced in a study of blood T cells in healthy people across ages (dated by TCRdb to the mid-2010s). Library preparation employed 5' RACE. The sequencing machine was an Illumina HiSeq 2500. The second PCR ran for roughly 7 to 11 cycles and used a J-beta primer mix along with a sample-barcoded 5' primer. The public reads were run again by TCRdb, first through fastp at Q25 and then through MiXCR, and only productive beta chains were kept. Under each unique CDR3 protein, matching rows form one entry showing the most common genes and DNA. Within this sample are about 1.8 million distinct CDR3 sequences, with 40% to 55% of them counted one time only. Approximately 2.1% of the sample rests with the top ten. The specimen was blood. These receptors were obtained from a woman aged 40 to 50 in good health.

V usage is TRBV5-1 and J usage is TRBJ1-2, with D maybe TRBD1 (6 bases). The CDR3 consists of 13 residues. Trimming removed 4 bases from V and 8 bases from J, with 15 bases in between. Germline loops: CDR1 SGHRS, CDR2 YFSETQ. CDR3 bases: TGCGCCAGCAGCATATACAGGGAGGGCGGCTACACCTTC. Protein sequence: CASSIYREGGYTF.

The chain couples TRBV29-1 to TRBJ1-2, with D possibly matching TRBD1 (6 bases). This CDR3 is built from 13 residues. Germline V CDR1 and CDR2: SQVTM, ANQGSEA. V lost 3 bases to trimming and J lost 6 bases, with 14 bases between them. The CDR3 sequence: CSVEAGAIHGYTF. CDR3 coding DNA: TGCAGCGTTGAGGCAGGGGCGATCCATGGCTACACCTTC.

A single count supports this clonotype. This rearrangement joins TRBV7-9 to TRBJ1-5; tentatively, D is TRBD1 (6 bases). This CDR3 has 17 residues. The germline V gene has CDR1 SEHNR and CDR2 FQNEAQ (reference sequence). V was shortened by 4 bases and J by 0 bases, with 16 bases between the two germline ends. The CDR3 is CASSWSGARDSNQPQHF. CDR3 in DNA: TGTGCCAGCAGCTGGTCAGGGGCCCGGGATAGCAATCAGCCCCAGCATTTT. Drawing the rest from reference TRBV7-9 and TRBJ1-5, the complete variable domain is DTGVSQNPRHKITKRGQNVTFRCDPISEHNRLYWYRQTLGQGPEFLTYFQNEAQLEKSRLLSDRFSAERPKGSFSTLEIQRTEQGDSAMYLCASSWSGARDSNQPQHFGDGTRLSIL.

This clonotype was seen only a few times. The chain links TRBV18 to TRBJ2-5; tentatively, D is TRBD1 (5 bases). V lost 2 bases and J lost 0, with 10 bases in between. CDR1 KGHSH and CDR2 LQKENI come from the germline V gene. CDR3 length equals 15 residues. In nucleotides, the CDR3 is TGTGCCAGCTCACCAGGGGTAGGGGACCAAGAGACCCAGTACTTC. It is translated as CASSPGVGDQETQYF. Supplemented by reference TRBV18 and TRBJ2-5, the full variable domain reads NAGVMQNPRHLVRRRGQEARLRCSPMKGHSHVYWYRQLPEEGLKFMVYLQKENIIDESGMPKERFSAEFPKEGPSILRIQQVVRGDSAAYFCASSPGVGDQETQYFGPGTRLLVL.

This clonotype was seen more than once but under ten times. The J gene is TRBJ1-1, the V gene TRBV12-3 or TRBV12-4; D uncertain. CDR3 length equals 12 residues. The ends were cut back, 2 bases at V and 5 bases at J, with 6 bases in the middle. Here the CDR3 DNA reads TGTGCCAGCAGTTTACTTGAAACTGAAGCTTTCTTT. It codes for CASSLLETEAFF.

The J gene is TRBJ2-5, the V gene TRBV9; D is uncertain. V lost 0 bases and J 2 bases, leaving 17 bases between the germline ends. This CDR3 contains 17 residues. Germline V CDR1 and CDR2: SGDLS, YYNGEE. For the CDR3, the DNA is TGTGCCAGCAGCGTAGATTTTAAGGGTGGTCTTCAAGAGACCCAGTACTTC. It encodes CASSVDFKGGLQETQYF.

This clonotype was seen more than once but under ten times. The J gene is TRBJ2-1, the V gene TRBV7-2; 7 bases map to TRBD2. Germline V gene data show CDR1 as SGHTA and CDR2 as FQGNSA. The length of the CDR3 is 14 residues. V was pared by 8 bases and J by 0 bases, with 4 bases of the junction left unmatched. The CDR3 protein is CASGGGGSYNEQFF. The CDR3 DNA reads TGTGCCAGCGGCGGCGGGGGCTCCTACAATGAGCAGTTCTTC.

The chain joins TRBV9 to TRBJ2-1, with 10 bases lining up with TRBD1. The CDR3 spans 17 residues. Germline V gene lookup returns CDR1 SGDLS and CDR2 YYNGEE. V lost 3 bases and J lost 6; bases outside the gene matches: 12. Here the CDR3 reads CASSEGLPGQGTNEQFF. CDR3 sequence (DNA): TGTGCCAGCAGCGAGGGGCTTCCGGGACAGGGGACCAATGAGCAGTTCTTC. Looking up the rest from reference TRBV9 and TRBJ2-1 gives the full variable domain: DSGVTQTPKHLITATGQRVTLRCSPRSGDLSVYWYQQSLDQGLQFLIQYYNGEERAKGNILERFSAQQFPDLHSELNLSSLELGDSALYFCASSEGLPGQGTNEQFFGPGTRLTVL.

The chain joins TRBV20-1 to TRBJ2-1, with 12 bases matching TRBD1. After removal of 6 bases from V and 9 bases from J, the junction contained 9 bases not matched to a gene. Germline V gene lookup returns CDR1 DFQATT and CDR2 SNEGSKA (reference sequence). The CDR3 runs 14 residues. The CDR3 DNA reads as TGCAGTGCCCCGGGACAGGGGGCAATTGGTGAGCAGTTCTTC. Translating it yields CSAPGQGAIGEQFF.

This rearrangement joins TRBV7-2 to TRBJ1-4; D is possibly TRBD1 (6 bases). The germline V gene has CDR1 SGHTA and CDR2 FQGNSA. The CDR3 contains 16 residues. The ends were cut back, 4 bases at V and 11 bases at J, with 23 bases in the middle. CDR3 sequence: CASSYTRSRGDTKLFF. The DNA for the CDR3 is TGTGCCAGCAGCTATACAAGAAGCAGGGGAGACACTAAACTGTTTTTT.

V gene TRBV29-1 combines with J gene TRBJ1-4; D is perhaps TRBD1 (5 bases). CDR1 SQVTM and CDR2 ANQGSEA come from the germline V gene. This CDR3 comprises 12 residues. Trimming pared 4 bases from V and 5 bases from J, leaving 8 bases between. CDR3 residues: CSVGDQNEKLFF. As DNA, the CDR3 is TGCAGCGTTGGGGACCAGAATGAAAAACTGTTTTTT. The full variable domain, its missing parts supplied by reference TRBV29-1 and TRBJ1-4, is SAVISQKPSRDICQRGTSLTIQCQVDSQVTMMFWYRQQPGQSLTLIATANQGSEATYESGFVIDKFPISRPNLTFSTLTVSNMSPEDSSIYLCSVGDQNEKLFFGSGTQLSVL.

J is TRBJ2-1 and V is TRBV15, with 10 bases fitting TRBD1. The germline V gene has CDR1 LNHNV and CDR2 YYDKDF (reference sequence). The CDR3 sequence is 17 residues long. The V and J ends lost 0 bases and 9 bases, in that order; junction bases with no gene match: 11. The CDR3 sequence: CATSRDLGTGVSGEQFF. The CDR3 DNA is TGTGCCACCAGCAGAGATCTTGGGACAGGGGTGAGCGGTGAGCAGTTCTTC.

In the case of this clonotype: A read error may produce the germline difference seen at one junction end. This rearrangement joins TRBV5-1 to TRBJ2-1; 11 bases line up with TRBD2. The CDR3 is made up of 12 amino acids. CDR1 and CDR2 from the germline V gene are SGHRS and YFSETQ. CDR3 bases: TGCGCCAGCACCTTGATAGCGGGGGGGCTGTTCTTC. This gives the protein CASTLIAGGLFF.

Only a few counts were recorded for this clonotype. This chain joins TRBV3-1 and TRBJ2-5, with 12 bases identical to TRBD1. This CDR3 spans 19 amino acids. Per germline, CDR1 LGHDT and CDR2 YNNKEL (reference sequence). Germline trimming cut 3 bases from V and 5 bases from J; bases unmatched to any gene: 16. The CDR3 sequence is CASSHHTGTGGTFGETQYF. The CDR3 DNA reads TGTGCCAGCAGCCACCACACCGGGACAGGGGGCACGTTTGGGGAGACCCAGTACTTC.

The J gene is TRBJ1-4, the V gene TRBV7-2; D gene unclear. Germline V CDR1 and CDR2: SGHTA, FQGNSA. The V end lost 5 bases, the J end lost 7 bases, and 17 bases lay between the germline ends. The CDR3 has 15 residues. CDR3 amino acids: CASSTYQSGREKLFF. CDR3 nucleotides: TGTGCCAGCAGCACCTATCAGAGTGGTCGTGAAAAACTGTTTTTT.

The CDR3 spells CASSSYPLAGDYNEQFF. In DNA, the CDR3 is TGTGCCAGCTCCTCATATCCACTAGCGGGGGATTACAATGAGCAGTTCTTC. V is TRBV18 and J is TRBJ2-1; TRBD2 matches at 11 bases. The CDR3 contains 17 residues. Germline V CDR1 and CDR2: KGHSH, LQKENI. V lost 6 bases, J lost 4 bases, and 11 bases stayed unmatched. Full variable domain (outside the CDR3, taken from reference TRBV18 and TRBJ2-1): NAGVMQNPRHLVRRRGQEARLRCSPMKGHSHVYWYRQLPEEGLKFMVYLQKENIIDESGMPKERFSAEFPKEGPSILRIQQVVRGDSAAYFCASSSYPLAGDYNEQFFGPGTRLTVL.

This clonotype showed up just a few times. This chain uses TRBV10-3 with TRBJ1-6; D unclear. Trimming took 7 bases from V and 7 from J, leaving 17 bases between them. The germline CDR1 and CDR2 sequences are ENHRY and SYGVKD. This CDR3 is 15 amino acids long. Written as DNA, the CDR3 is TGTGCCATCAAGGCGGACGGCTCCGCCAATTCACCCCTCCACTTT. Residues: CAIKADGSANSPLHF.

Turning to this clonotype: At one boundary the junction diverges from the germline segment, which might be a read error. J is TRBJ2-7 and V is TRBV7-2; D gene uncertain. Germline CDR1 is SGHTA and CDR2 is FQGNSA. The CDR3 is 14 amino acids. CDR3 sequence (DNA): TGTGCCAACAGCTTAGCATTCTTCTCCTACGAGCAGTACTTC. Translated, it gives CANSLAFFSYEQYF.